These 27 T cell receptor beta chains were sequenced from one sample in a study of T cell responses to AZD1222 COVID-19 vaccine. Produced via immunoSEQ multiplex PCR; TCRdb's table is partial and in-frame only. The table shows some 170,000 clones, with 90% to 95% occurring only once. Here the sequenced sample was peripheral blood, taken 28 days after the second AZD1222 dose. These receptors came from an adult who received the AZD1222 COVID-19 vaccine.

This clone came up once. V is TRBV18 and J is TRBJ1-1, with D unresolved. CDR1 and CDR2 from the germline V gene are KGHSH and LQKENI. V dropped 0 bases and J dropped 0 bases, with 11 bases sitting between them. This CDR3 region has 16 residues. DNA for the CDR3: TGTGCCAGCTCACCACCGGAAAGGGTCTTGAACACTGAAGCTTTCTTT. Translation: CASSPPERVLNTEAFF. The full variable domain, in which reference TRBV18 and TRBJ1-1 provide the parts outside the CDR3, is NAGVMQNPRHLVRRRGQEARLRCSPMKGHSHVYWYRQLPEEGLKFMVYLQKENIIDESGMPKERFSAEFPKEGPSILRIQQVVRGDSAAYFCASSPPERVLNTEAFFGQGTRLTVV.

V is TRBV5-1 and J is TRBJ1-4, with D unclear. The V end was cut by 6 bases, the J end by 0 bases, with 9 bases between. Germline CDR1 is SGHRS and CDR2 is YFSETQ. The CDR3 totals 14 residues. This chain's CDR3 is CASKKGSTNEKLFF. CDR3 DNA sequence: TGCGCCAGCAAGAAGGGCTCAACTAATGAAAAACTGTTTTTT. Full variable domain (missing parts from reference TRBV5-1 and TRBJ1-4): KAGVTQTPRYLIKTRGQQVTLSCSPISGHRSVSWYQQTPGQGLQFLFEYFSETQRNKGNFPGRFSGRQFSNSRSEMNVSTLELGDSALYLCASKKGSTNEKLFFGSGTQLSVL.

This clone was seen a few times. The CDR3 DNA reads TGTGCCAGTAGTACAGGGGGGAGGTATGGCTACACCTTC. It yields the protein CASSTGGRYGYTF. This chain joins TRBV19 and TRBJ1-2; 7 bases fit TRBD1. The junction had 4 bases not matched to a gene; V was cut back by 4 bases and J by 5 bases. Germline V gene data show CDR1 as LNHDA and CDR2 as SQIVND (reference sequence). The CDR3 is made up of 13 amino acids.

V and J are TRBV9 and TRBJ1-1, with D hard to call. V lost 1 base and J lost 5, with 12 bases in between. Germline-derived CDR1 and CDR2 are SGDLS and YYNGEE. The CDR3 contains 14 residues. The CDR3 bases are TGTGCCAGCAGCGTACTCCCCGGGGATACTGAAGCTTTCTTT. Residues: CASSVLPGDTEAFF.

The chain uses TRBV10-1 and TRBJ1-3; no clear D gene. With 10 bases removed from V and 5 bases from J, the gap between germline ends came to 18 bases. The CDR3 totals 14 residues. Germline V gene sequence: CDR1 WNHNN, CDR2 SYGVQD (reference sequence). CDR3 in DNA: TGCGCCACACGGGAGGGCCCAAAAAGAAACACCATATATTTT. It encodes CATREGPKRNTIYF.

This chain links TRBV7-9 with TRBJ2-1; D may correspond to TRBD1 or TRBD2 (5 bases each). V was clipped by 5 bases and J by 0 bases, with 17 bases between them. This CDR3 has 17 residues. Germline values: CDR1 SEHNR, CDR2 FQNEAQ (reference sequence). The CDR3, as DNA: TGTGCCAGCAGCCCCCGGGGCAGGCCGAGCTCCTACAATGAGCAGTTCTTC. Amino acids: CASSPRGRPSSYNEQFF.

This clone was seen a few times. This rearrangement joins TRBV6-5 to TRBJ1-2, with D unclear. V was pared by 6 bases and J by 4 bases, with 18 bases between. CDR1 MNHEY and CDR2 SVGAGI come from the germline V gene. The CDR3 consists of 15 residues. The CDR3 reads CASSGRIQLFYGYTF. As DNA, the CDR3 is TGTGCCAGCAGCGGTCGAATTCAGTTATTCTATGGCTACACCTTC.

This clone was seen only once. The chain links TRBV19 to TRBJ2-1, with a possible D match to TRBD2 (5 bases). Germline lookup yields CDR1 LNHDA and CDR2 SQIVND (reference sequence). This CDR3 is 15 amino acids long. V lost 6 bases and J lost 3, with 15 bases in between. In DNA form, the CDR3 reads TGTGCCAGTAGCCAACGGGCTCGGGGCTACAATGAGCAGTTCTTC. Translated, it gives CASSQRARGYNEQFF.

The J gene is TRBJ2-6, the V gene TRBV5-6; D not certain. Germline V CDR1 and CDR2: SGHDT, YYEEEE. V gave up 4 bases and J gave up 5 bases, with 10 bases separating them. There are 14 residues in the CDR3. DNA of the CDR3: TGTGCCAGCAGCACTGAGATTCGGGCCAACGTCCTGACTTTC. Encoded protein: CASSTEIRANVLTF.

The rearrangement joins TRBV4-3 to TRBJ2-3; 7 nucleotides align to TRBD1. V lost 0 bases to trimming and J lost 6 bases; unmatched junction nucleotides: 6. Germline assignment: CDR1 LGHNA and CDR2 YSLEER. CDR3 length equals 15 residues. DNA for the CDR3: TGCGCCAGCAGCCAAGACGAGGGGGCTACGGATACGCAGTATTTT. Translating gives CASSQDEGATDTQYF.

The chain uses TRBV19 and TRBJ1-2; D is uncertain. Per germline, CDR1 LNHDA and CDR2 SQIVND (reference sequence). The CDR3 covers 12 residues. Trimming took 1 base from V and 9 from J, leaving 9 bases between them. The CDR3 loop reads CASSIVEGRYTF. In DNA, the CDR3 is TGTGCCAGTAGTATAGTTGAGGGTCGCTACACCTTC.

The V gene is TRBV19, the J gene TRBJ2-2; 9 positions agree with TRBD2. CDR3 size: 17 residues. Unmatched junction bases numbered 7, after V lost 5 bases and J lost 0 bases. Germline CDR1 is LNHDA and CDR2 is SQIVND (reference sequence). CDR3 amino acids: CASSPSRTSANTGELFF. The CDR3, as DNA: TGTGCCAGTAGTCCCAGCCGGACTAGCGCGAACACCGGGGAGCTGTTTTTT.

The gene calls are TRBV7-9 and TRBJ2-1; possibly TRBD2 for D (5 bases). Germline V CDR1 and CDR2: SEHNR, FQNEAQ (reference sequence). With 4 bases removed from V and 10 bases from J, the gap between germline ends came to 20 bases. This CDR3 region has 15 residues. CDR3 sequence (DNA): TGTGCCAGCAGCTCCACTAGAGGGCGCGTAGAGGAGCAGTTCTTC. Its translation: CASSSTRGRVEEQFF.

The CDR3 DNA reads TGTGCCAGCAGTTACCCAGGACTAGCAACGCAGTATTTT. This sequence encodes CASSYPGLATQYF. This chain joins TRBV6-5 and TRBJ2-3; TRBD2 matches 8 bases. The CDR3 has 13 amino acids. Looked up from germline, CDR1 is MNHEY and CDR2 is SVGAGI. J lost 9 bases, V lost 2 bases, and 4 bases had no gene match.

CDR3 bases: TGCGCCAGCAGCTTGGGACAGGGGAATGCTTTCTTT. Residues: CASSLGQGNAFF. This chain links TRBV5-1 with TRBJ1-1, with 8 bases lining up with TRBD1. The germline V gene has CDR1 SGHRS and CDR2 YFSETQ. The J segment lost 11 bases and the V segment lost 0 bases, leaving 3 bases of the junction unmatched. This CDR3 spans 12 amino acids. Looking up the rest from reference TRBV5-1 and TRBJ1-1 gives the full variable domain: KAGVTQTPRYLIKTRGQQVTLSCSPISGHRSVSWYQQTPGQGLQFLFEYFSETQRNKGNFPGRFSGRQFSNSRSEMNVSTLELGDSALYLCASSLGQGNAFFGQGTRLTVV.

CDR3 in amino acids: CASSPGAGNSPLHF. DNA of the CDR3: TGTGCCAGCTCACCAGGGGCCGGCAATTCACCCCTCCACTTT. This chain uses TRBV18 with TRBJ1-6; weak D call: TRBD1 (5 bases). The CDR3 is 14 residues long. Trimming removed 2 bases from V and 7 bases from J, with 9 bases in between. CDR1 KGHSH and CDR2 LQKENI come from the germline V gene. Variable domain in full (rest from reference TRBV18 and TRBJ1-6): NAGVMQNPRHLVRRRGQEARLRCSPMKGHSHVYWYRQLPEEGLKFMVYLQKENIIDESGMPKERFSAEFPKEGPSILRIQQVVRGDSAAYFCASSPGAGNSPLHFGNGTRLTVT.

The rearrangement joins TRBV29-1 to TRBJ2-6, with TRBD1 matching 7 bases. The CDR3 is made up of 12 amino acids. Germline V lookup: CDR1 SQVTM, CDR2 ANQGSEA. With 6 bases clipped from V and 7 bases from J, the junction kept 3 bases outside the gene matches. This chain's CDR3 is CSVGDSANVLTF. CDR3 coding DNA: TGCAGCGTGGGGGACAGCGCCAACGTCCTGACTTTC.

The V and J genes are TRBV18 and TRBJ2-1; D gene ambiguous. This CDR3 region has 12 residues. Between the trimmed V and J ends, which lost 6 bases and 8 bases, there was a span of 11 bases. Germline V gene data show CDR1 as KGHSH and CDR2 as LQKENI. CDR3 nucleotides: TGTGCCAGCTCCCCCCTCGGGCATGAGCAGTTCTTC. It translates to CASSPLGHEQFF.

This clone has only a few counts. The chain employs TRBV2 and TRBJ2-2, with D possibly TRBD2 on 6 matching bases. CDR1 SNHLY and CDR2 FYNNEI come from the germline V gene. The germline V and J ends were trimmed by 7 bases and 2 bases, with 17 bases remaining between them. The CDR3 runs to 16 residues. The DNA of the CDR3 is TGTGCCAGCAAGACAGAGGGACTTCTTAACACCGGGGAGCTGTTTTTT. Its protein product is CASKTEGLLNTGELFF.

This chain's CDR3 is CASSQPGQGANTEAFF. DNA of the CDR3: TGTGCCAGCAGTCAGCCGGGACAGGGAGCGAACACTGAAGCTTTCTTT. The chain carries TRBV6-2 or TRBV6-3 and TRBJ1-1, with 9 bases lining up with TRBD1. The CDR3 is 16 amino acids. The J segment lost 1 base and the V segment lost 5 bases, leaving 8 bases of the junction unmatched. Germline CDR1 reads MNHEY; CDR2 reads SVGEGT.

CDR3 coding DNA: TGTGCCAGCAGTAACCTAGCAGGGGGCTGGTACGAGCAGTACTTC. It encodes CASSNLAGGWYEQYF. This rearrangement joins TRBV6-5 to TRBJ2-7; 8 positions match TRBD1. Germline trimming cut 5 bases from V and 4 bases from J; bases unmatched to any gene: 10. The CDR3 loop spans 15 amino acids. Germline V lookup: CDR1 MNHEY, CDR2 SVGAGI.

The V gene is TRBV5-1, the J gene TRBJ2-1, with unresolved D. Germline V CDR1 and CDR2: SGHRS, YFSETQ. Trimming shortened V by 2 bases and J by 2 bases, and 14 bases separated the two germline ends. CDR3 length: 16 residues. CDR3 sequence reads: CASSLLNSRPYNEQFF. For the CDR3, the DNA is TGCGCCAGCAGCTTATTAAACTCTAGACCCTACAATGAGCAGTTCTTC. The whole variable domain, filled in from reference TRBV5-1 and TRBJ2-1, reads KAGVTQTPRYLIKTRGQQVTLSCSPISGHRSVSWYQQTPGQGLQFLFEYFSETQRNKGNFPGRFSGRQFSNSRSEMNVSTLELGDSALYLCASSLLNSRPYNEQFFGPGTRLTVL.

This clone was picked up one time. CDR3 DNA: TGTGCCAGCAGCACAGGGGAAAATAGCAATCAGCCCCAGCATTTT. This encodes CASSTGENSNQPQHF. The chain employs TRBV7-9 and TRBJ1-5; 7 nucleotides align to TRBD1. The CDR3 covers 15 residues. V trimming: 5 bases; J trimming: 0 bases; junction bases outside the gene matches: 4. Germline V gene sequence: CDR1 SEHNR, CDR2 FQNEAQ (reference sequence).

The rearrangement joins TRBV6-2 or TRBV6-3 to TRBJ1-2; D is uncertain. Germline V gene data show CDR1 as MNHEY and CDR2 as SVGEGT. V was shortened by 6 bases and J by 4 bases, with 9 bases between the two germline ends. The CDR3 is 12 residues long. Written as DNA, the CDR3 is TGTGCCAGCAGCCTATTAGGCTATGGCTACACCTTC. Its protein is CASSLLGYGYTF.

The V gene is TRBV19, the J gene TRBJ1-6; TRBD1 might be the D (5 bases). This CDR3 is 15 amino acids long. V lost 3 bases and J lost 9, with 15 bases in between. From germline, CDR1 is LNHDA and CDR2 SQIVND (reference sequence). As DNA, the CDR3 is TGTGCCAGTAGTATTCCAGGGAAAGCCGGTTCACCCCTCCACTTT. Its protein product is CASSIPGKAGSPLHF. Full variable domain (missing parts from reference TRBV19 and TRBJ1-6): DGGITQSPKYLFRKEGQNVTLSCEQNLNHDAMYWYRQDPGQGLRLIYYSQIVNDFQKGDIAEGYSVSREKKESFPLTVTSAQKNPTAFYLCASSIPGKAGSPLHFGNGTRLTVT.

The CDR3 DNA reads as TGTGCCAGCAGCTCCGGACAGAACTTGAACACTGAAGCTTTCTTT. It translates to CASSSGQNLNTEAFF. The V call is TRBV6-5, the J call TRBJ1-1, with D possibly being TRBD1 (6 bases). V was clipped by 6 bases and J by 0 bases, with 14 bases between them. The germline gives CDR1 MNHEY, CDR2 SVGAGI. The CDR3 loop spans 15 amino acids.

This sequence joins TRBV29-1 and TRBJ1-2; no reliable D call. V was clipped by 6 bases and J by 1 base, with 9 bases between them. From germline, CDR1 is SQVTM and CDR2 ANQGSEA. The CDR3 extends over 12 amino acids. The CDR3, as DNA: TGCAGCGTCGACTATGTTAACTATGGCTACACCTTC. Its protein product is CSVDYVNYGYTF. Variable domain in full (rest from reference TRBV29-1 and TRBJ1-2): SAVISQKPSRDICQRGTSLTIQCQVDSQVTMMFWYRQQPGQSLTLIATANQGSEATYESGFVIDKFPISRPNLTFSTLTVSNMSPEDSSIYLCSVDYVNYGYTFGSGTRLTVV.